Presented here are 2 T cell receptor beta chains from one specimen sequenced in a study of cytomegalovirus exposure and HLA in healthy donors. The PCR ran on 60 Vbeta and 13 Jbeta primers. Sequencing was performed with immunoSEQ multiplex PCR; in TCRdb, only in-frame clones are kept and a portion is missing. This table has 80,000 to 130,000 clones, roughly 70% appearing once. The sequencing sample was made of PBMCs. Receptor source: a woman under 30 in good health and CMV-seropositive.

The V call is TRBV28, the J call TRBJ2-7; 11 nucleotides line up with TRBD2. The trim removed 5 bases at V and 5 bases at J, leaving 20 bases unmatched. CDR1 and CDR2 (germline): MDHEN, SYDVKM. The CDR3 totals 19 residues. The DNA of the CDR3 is TGTGCCAGCAGTCTCTCATTCCTTGCTAGCGGGAGGCTGGTTGACGAGCAGTACTTC. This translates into CASSLSFLASGRLVDEQYF.

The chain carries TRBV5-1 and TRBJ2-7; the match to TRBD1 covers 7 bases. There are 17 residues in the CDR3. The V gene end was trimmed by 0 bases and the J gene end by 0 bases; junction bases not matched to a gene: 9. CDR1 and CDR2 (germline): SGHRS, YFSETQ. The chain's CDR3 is CASSLEWTGRFSYEQYF. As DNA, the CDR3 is TGCGCCAGCAGCTTGGAGTGGACAGGCCGTTTCTCCTACGAGCAGTACTTC.